Shown below are 5 T cell receptor beta chains from a single sample sequenced in a study of T cell repertoires in cytomegalovirus infection. For these TCRs, the target antigens are not known. TCRdb re-derived calls from the reads in MiXCR, one entry per CDR3 protein. Of around 7,500 distinct CDR3 sequences in the sample, around 60% were seen once. Sequenced material: PBMCs, sequenced either directly or after in vitro stimulation (not recorded which). These receptor sequences come from a human donor in good health (CMV status not recorded). Some clones in this sample may be carry-over from other donors' samples.

The chain links TRBV7-8 to TRBJ1-2; D not resolved. The V and J ends lost 11 bases and 2 bases respectively, with 12 bases between them. Germline V gives CDR1 SGHVS, CDR2 FQNEAQ. This CDR3 spans 12 amino acids. The CDR3 DNA reads TGTGCCGTCATCGGTATAAACTATGGCTACACCTTC. Encoded protein: CAVIGINYGYTF.

This clonotype was observed many times. The CDR3 nucleotides read TGTGCCATCGTCTTGTTGGGAATATCCACCTACAATGAGCAGTTCTTC. Translation gives CAIVLLGISTYNEQFF. The chain has TRBV7-9 and TRBJ2-1; D gene uncertain. The V end lost 10 bases, the J end lost 2 bases, and 21 bases lay between the germline ends. Germline CDR1 SEHNR, CDR2 FQNEAQ (reference sequence). This CDR3 is built from 16 residues.

About this clonotype: Compared with germline, one end of the junction differs, possibly owing to a read error. J is TRBJ2-1 and V is TRBV12-3 or TRBV12-4; no definite D call. The CDR3 has 20 amino acids. The chain's CDR3 is CASSSLSLLGGERSSNEHFF. The CDR3 bases are TGTGCCAGCAGCTCCCTAAGCCTCCTTGGTGGAGAAAGGTCCTCCAATGAGCATTTCTTC.

This sequence joins TRBV7-9 and TRBJ2-7; 10 positions agree with TRBD1. V lost 5 bases, J lost 6 bases, and 13 bases stayed unmatched. The CDR3 extends over 16 amino acids. Germline V gene lookup returns CDR1 SEHNR and CDR2 FQNEAQ (reference sequence). The CDR3 DNA reads TGTGCCAGCAGCGTAGTGGGACAGGGGTTATCTGCCGAGCAGTACTTC. It is translated as CASSVVGQGLSAEQYF.

About this clonotype: No conserved phenylalanine or tryptophan ends this CDR3, so it is likely a read error. The DNA is omitted, as the CDR3 cannot be located on it reliably, and the CDR3 follows TCRdb's listing. The chain joins TRBV7-9 to TRBJ2-1. CDR1 and CDR2 (germline): SEHNR, FQNEAQ (reference sequence). Inclusive of both ends, the CDR3 amounts to 16 amino acids. The CDR3 region is CASSLLGISTYHWQVV.